Each of the 23 T cell receptor beta chains below was sequenced from the same sample in a study of shared clonotypes between healthy human individuals (dated by TCRdb to about 2020). The library was generated by the immunoSEQ multiplex PCR assay. The table comes from immuneACCESS by way of TCRdb, which keeps in-frame sequences with V and J called. Part of the clones is missing from these tables; in studies checked, under half for an unresolved V gene and the rest for unknown reasons. In this sample the table shows about 2 million clones, approximately 95% of which occur a single time. 0.1% to 0.15% of the sample comes from the top ten. Sequencing was done on a sample of naive CD4+ T cells sorted from blood. The sample's cell subset or site label is to be understood as: CD45RA+ positively selected. The source is a man aged 18 to 29 in good health.

The J gene is TRBJ1-6, the V gene TRBV10-3, with TRBD1 identical over 10 bases. The CDR3 extends over 15 amino acids. The germline V gene has CDR1 ENHRY and CDR2 SYGVKD. With V trimmed by 4 bases and J by 6 bases, 3 bases remained unmatched. The CDR3 coding sequence is TGTGCCATCAGTGGGGGGACAGGGGTTAATTCACCCCTCCACTTT. It specifies CAISGGTGVNSPLHF.

The V gene is TRBV5-4, the J gene TRBJ1-1; tentatively, D is TRBD1 (5 bases). This CDR3 region has 14 residues. Germline CDR1 and CDR2: SGHNT and YYREEE (reference sequence). Trimming took off 2 bases at V and 4 bases at J, with 12 bases between the two ends. The CDR3 protein is CASSFPGSGTEAFF. The CDR3 nucleotides are TGTGCCAGCAGCTTCCCAGGGTCGGGCACTGAAGCTTTCTTT.

The V call is TRBV2, the J call TRBJ2-5, with 7 bases lining up with TRBD2. This CDR3 is 16 amino acids long. Germline trimming cut 6 bases from V and 4 bases from J; bases unmatched to any gene: 14. Looked up from germline, CDR1 is SNHLY and CDR2 is FYNNEI. The CDR3 nucleotides are TGTGCCAGCAGACCACTTGAGGGAGGGCGTGTAGAGACCCAGTACTTC. It codes for CASRPLEGGRVETQYF.

The J gene is TRBJ1-6, the V gene TRBV6-4, with 8 bases lining up with TRBD1. Germline CDR1 and CDR2: MRHNA and SNTAGT. Trimming took 1 base from V and 6 from J; bases not matched to a gene: 5. This CDR3 region has 16 residues. Here the CDR3 DNA reads TGTGCCAGCAGTGACTATAGGACAGGGACTAATTCACCCCTCCACTTT. This encodes CASSDYRTGTNSPLHF.

The gene calls are TRBV5-1 and TRBJ1-3; a weak D match, TRBD1 (5 bases). Germline CDR1 and CDR2: SGHRS and YFSETQ. Trimming shortened V by 4 bases and J by 5 bases, and 16 bases separated the two germline ends. This CDR3 is 15 amino acids long. The CDR3 is CASSLGDGRRNTIYF. The CDR3 DNA is TGCGCCAGCAGCCTGGGGGACGGGAGGAGAAACACCATATATTTT.

The chain's CDR3 is CAWSVLGGRGEQYF. CDR3 nucleotide sequence: TGTGCCTGGAGTGTACTAGGCGGGAGAGGCGAGCAGTACTTC. The chain couples TRBV30 to TRBJ2-7; 7 positions agree with TRBD2. The germline V gene encodes CDR1 GTSNPN and CDR2 SVGIG (reference sequence). This CDR3 contains 14 residues. The trim removed 0 bases at V and 6 bases at J, leaving 8 bases unmatched. The complete variable domain, with remaining parts taken from reference TRBV30 and TRBJ2-7, reads SQTIHQWPATLVQPVGSPLSLECTVEGTSNPNLYWYRQAAGRGLQLLFYSVGIGQISSEVPQNLSASRPQDRQFILSSKKLLLSDSGFYLCAWSVLGGRGEQYFGPGTRLTVT.

This chain joins TRBV9 and TRBJ2-3; 9 bases fit TRBD2. This CDR3 is 17 amino acids long. Germline CDR1 SGDLS, CDR2 YYNGEE. Unmatched junction bases numbered 9, after V lost 1 base and J lost 3 bases. DNA for the CDR3: TGTGCCAGCAGCGTATCACCCCCCAGCGGGGGGACAGATACGCAGTATTTT. Protein: CASSVSPPSGGTDTQYF.

The chain carries TRBV30 and TRBJ2-1, with 10 bases aligning to TRBD2. CDR1 is GTSNPN, CDR2 SVGIG, per germline (reference sequence). With V trimmed by 4 bases and J by 7 bases, 10 bases remained unmatched. The CDR3 contains 15 residues. CDR3 region: CAWTQTSGITNEQFF. The CDR3 DNA reads TGTGCCTGGACCCAAACTAGCGGGATAACGAATGAGCAGTTCTTC. Variable domain in full (rest from reference TRBV30 and TRBJ2-1): SQTIHQWPATLVQPVGSPLSLECTVEGTSNPNLYWYRQAAGRGLQLLFYSVGIGQISSEVPQNLSASRPQDRQFILSSKKLLLSDSGFYLCAWTQTSGITNEQFFGPGTRLTVL.

The V gene is TRBV5-1, the J gene TRBJ1-1, with 11 bases lining up with TRBD1. Germline loops: CDR1 SGHRS, CDR2 YFSETQ. The CDR3 spans 15 residues. J lost 6 bases, V lost 4 bases, and 8 bases had no gene match. CDR3 sequence (DNA): TGCGCCAGCAGCATGGACAGGGGGCCACTTTCTGAAGCTTTCTTT. It encodes CASSMDRGPLSEAFF.

The gene calls are TRBV13 and TRBJ1-2, with TRBD1 matching over 10 bases. From germline, CDR1 is PRHDT and CDR2 FYEKMQ (reference sequence). The CDR3 contains 19 residues. V lost 4 bases to trimming and J lost 4 bases; unmatched junction nucleotides: 18. The CDR3 protein is CASSSRYTGTGVWTYGYTF. DNA for the CDR3: TGTGCCAGCAGCTCCAGGTACACCGGGACAGGGGTTTGGACCTATGGCTACACCTTC.

The table lists this clone with a count of one. The V gene is TRBV4-1, the J gene TRBJ1-6; the match to TRBD1 covers 9 bases. V lost 3 bases, J lost 4 bases, and 7 bases stayed unmatched. Germline V gene data show CDR1 as MGHRA and CDR2 as YSYEKL. CDR3 length: 17 amino acids. CDR3 nucleotide sequence: TGCGCCAGCAGCCACCAGGAGGGACAGGGTTATAATTCACCCCTCCACTTT. It is translated as CASSHQEGQGYNSPLHF.

V is TRBV5-1 and J is TRBJ2-1; D could derive from TRBD1 or TRBD2 (5 bases each). In germline, CDR1 is SGHRS, CDR2 YFSETQ. The CDR3 is 15 residues long. Trimming shortened V by 0 bases and J by 6 bases, and 13 bases separated the two germline ends. The CDR3 loop is CASSLGDRDLNEQFF. The CDR3 region has the DNA TGCGCCAGCAGCTTGGGGGACCGGGACCTCAATGAGCAGTTCTTC. Full variable domain (missing parts from reference TRBV5-1 and TRBJ2-1): KAGVTQTPRYLIKTRGQQVTLSCSPISGHRSVSWYQQTPGQGLQFLFEYFSETQRNKGNFPGRFSGRQFSNSRSEMNVSTLELGDSALYLCASSLGDRDLNEQFFGPGTRLTVL.

The rearrangement uses TRBV6-1 and TRBJ1-2; D is perhaps TRBD1 (5 bases). Trimming shortened V by 3 bases and J by 4 bases, and 12 bases separated the two germline ends. The CDR3 has 14 residues. The germline V gene has CDR1 MNHNS and CDR2 SASEGT. In nucleotides, the CDR3 is TGTGCCAGCAGTGAGAGACAGCCCCGCTATGGCTACACCTTC. Its translation: CASSERQPRYGYTF.

The V gene is TRBV7-3, the J gene TRBJ2-7; TRBD2 is a possible D gene (6 bases). CDR1 is SGHTA, CDR2 FQGTGA, per germline. The CDR3 length is 13 residues. V was shortened by 1 base and J by 5 bases, with 9 bases between the two germline ends. The CDR3 here is CASSLIPGDEQYF. The CDR3, as DNA: TGTGCCAGCAGCTTAATACCGGGGGACGAGCAGTACTTC.

Here the CDR3 DNA reads TGTGCCAGCAGCAGGAATCTTGGGACCCAGTACTTC. Protein: CASSRNLGTQYF. The chain couples TRBV14 to TRBJ2-5; D gene unclear. CDR1 and CDR2 (germline): SGHDN, FVKESK. The CDR3 contains 12 residues. V gave up 5 bases and J gave up 7 bases, with 11 bases separating them.

This CDR3 reads CSVQPLQGSSGNTIYF. The CDR3 DNA is TGCAGCGTCCAACCCCTCCAGGGATCCTCTGGAAACACCATATATTTT. The V and J genes are TRBV29-1 and TRBJ1-3; D might be TRBD1 (5 bases). The CDR3 sequence is 16 residues long. V lost 6 bases and J 0 bases, leaving 18 bases between the germline ends. Germline assignment: CDR1 SQVTM and CDR2 ANQGSEA.

The rearrangement links TRBV21-1 to TRBJ2-7. TRBV21-1 corresponds to a pseudogene. This CDR3 comprises 17 residues. In DNA form, the CDR3 reads TGTGCCAGCAGCATTCGTCGCAAGGGCTGGCCCTCCTACGAGCAGTACTTC. Protein sequence: CASSIRRKGWPSYEQYF.

This chain's CDR3 is CASSHTEGRGTSPLHF. In nucleotides, the CDR3 is TGCGCCAGCAGCCATACCGAGGGCAGGGGAACTTCACCCCTCCACTTT. V is TRBV4-1 and J is TRBJ1-6; D possibly corresponds to TRBD1 (6 bases). The V end was cut by 3 bases, the J end by 9 bases, with 18 bases between. Germline values: CDR1 MGHRA, CDR2 YSYEKL. This CDR3 contains 16 residues.

V gene TRBV6-5 combines with J gene TRBJ2-7; TRBD1 matches 9 bases. The CDR3 extends over 14 amino acids. CDR1 and CDR2 (germline): MNHEY, SVGAGI. V dropped 10 bases and J dropped 2; count of bases not matched to a gene: 9. In DNA, the CDR3 is TGTGCCACCCAGGACAGGGGACCCACCTACGAGCAGTACTTC. Translated: CATQDRGPTYEQYF.

This clone was recorded once. CDR3 nucleotide sequence: TGTGCCAGCAGCCCCGAGGGTAGGAGTAATGAGCAGTTCTTC. The encoded protein is CASSPEGRSNEQFF. V usage is TRBV11-3 and J usage is TRBJ2-1, with a tentative D call TRBD2 (5 bases). With 5 bases removed from V and 7 bases from J, the gap between germline ends came to 15 bases. The CDR3 consists of 14 residues. Per germline, CDR1 SGHNT and CDR2 YENEEA.

This rearrangement joins TRBV2 to TRBJ2-1; D gene unclear. V shed 3 bases and J shed 8 bases, with 8 bases lying between them. Per the germline V gene, CDR1 is SNHLY and CDR2 is FYNNEI. This CDR3 spans 12 amino acids. Here the CDR3 DNA reads TGTGCCAGCAGTGAGGATAGGTATGAGCAGTTCTTC. Protein: CASSEDRYEQFF.

This chain joins TRBV9 and TRBJ2-3, with 10 bases that match TRBD2. Per the germline V gene, CDR1 is SGDLS and CDR2 is YYNGEE. V was pared by 3 bases and J by 1 base, with 5 bases of the junction left unmatched. This CDR3 has 16 residues. The CDR3 loop is CASSAGAGGRTDTQYF. The CDR3 DNA reads as TGTGCCAGCAGCGCTGGAGCGGGGGGGCGCACAGATACGCAGTATTTT.

The chain employs TRBV11-2 and TRBJ2-7; tentatively, D is TRBD2 (5 bases). Germline CDR1 and CDR2: SGHAT and FQNNGV. The CDR3 length is 17 residues. Trimming pared 2 bases from V and 3 bases from J, leaving 20 bases between. The CDR3 nucleotides are TGTGCCAGCAGCTTACCCCGGGGAACTGCGAAAGACTACGAGCAGTACTTC. As protein: CASSLPRGTAKDYEQYF.